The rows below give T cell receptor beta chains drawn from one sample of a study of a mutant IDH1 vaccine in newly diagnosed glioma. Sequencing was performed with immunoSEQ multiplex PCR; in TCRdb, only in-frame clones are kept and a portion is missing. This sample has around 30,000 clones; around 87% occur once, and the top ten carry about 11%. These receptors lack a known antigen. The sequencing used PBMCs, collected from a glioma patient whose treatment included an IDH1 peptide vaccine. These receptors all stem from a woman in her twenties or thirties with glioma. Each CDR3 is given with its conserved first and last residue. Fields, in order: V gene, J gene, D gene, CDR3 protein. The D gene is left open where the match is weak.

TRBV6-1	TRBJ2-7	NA	CASRGDISYEQYF
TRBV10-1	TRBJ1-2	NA	CASSPDSSRNGYTF
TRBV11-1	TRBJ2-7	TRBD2	CASSLPGLAGGDYEQYF
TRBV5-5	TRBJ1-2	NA	CASSFRGGGADYGYTF
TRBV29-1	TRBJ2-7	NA	CSVEWGKPYEQYF
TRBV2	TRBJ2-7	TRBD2	CASRRGKDKQYF
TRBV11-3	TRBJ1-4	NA	CASSQGRGTNEKLFF
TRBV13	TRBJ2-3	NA	CASSLHPQGRVTDTQYF
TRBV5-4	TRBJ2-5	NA	CASSSGTNQETQYF
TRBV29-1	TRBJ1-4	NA	CSVEEGREGEKLFF
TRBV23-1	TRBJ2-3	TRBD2	CASSQTCGTSGLTDTQYF
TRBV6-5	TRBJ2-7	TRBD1	CASGGTAMGDEQYF
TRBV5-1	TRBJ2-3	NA	CASSWRQNTDTQYF
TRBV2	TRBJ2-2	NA	CASKISPLSTGELFF
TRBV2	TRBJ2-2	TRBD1	CARVRDRELSGELFF
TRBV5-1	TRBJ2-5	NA	CASSHGQTVETQYF
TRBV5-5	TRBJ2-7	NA	CASSFGQGSYEQYF
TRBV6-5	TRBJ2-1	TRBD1	CASSPTDRYNEQFF
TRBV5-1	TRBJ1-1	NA	CASSFFPSGNTEAFF
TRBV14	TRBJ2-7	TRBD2	CASSPWGGFEQYF
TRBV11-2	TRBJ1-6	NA	CASSFPGRKDPNSPLHF
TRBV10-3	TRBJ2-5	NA	CAISKTTGYQETQYF
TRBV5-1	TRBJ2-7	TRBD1	CASSLSTGAHEQYF
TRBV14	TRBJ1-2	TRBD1	CASSLTGNYGYTF
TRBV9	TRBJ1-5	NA	CASSVGQGANQPQHF
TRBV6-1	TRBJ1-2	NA	CASRLEEANYGYTF
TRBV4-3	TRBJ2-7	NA	CASSQKLDYEQYF
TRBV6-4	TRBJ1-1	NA	CASSDEPGLNTEAFF
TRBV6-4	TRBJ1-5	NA	CASSLGGRAGQPQHF
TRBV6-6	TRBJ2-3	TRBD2	CASRPTSGGYTDTQYF
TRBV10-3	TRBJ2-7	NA	CAISDRTYEQYF
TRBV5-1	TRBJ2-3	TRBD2	CASSTGLAGATQYF
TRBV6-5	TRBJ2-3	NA	CASSYSLRQGTDTQYF
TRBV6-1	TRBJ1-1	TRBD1	CASSEREGAGTEAFF
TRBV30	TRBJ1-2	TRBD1	CAWAFYRGGYTF
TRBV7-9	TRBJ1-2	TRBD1	CASSHTGGSYGYTF
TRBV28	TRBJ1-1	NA	CASSFGGAITEAFF
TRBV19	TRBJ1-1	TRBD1	CASSDRQGATEAFF
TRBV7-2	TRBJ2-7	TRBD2	CASSLSGGSYEQYF
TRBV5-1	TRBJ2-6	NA	CASRPRAGANVLTF
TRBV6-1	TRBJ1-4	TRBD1	CASSAAQGSNEKLFF
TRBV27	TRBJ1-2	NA	CASSPGQSYGYTF
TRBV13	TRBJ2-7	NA	CASSFGDSAYEQYF
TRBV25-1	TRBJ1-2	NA	CASSDGGGYGYTF
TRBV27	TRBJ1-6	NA	CAIRRGEANSPLHF
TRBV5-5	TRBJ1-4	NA	CASSLVPGEGEKLFF
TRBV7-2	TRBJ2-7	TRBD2	CASSLSAGGPYEQYF
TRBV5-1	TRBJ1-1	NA	CASSPTDGGGTEAFF
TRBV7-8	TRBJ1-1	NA	CASSPGPFESAEAFF